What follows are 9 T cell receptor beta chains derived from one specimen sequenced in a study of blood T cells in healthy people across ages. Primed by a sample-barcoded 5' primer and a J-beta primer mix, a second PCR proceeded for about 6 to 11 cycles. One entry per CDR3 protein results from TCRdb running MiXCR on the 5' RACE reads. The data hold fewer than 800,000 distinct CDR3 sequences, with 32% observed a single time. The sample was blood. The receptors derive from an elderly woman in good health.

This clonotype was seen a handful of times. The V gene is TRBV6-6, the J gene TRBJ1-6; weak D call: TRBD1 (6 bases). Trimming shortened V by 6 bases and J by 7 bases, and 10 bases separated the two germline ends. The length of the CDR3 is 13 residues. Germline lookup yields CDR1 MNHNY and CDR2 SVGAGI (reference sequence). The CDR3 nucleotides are TGTGCCAGCAGCCATACAGGGAATTCACCCCTCCACTTT. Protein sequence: CASSHTGNSPLHF.

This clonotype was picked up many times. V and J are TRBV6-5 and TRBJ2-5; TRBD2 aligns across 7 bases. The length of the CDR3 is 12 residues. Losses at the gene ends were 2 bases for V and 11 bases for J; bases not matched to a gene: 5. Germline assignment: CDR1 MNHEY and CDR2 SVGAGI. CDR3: CASSYRGGEQYF. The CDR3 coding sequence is TGTGCCAGCAGTTACAGGGGAGGGGAGCAGTACTTC.

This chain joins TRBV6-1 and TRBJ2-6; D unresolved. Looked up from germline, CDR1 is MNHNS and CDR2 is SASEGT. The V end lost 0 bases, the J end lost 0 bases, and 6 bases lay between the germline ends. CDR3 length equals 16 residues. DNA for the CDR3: TGTGCCAGCAGTGAAGCACAGTTCTCTGGGGCCAACGTCCTGACTTTC. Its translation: CASSEAQFSGANVLTF.

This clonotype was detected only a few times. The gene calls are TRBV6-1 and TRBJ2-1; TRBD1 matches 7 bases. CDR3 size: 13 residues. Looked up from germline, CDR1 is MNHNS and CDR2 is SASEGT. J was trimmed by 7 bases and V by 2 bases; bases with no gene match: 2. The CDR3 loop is CASSETGVNEQFF. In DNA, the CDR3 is TGTGCCAGCAGTGAAACAGGGGTAAATGAGCAGTTCTTC.

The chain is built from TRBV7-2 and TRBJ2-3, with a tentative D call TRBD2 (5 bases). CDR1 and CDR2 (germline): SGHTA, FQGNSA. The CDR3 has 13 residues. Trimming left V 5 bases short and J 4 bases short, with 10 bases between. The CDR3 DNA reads TGTGCCAGCAGCCCCTGGAGGTCAGATACGCAGTATTTT. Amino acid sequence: CASSPWRSDTQYF.

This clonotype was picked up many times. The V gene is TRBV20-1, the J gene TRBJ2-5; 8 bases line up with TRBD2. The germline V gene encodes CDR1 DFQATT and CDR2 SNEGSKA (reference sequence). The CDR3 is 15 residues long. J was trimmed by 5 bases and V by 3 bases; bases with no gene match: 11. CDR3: CSARSGRGDTETQYF. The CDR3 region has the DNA TGCAGTGCTAGGTCAGGGCGGGGGGACACGGAGACCCAGTACTTC.

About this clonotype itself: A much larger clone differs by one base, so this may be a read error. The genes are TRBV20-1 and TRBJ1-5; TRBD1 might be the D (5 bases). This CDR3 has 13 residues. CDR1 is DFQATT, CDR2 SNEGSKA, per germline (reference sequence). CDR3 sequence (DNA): TGCAGTGAACTGGGGGGTCCTAATCAGCTCCAGCATTTT. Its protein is CSELGGPNQLQHF.

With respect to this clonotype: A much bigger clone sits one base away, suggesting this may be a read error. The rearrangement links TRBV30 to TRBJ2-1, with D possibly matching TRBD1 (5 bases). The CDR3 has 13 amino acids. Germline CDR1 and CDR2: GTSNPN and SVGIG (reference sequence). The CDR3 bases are TGTACCTGGAGTACCTCCTGGGGCCGGGAGCAGTTCTTC. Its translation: CTWSTSWGREQFF.

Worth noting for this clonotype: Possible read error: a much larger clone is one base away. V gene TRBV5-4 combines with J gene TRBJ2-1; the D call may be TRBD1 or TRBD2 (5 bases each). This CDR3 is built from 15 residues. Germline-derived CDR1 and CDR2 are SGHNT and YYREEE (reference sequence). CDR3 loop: CASSPGPRRNKEQFF. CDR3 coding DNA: TGTGCCAGCAGCCCGGGACCCAGGAGGAACAAGGAGCAGTTCTTC.